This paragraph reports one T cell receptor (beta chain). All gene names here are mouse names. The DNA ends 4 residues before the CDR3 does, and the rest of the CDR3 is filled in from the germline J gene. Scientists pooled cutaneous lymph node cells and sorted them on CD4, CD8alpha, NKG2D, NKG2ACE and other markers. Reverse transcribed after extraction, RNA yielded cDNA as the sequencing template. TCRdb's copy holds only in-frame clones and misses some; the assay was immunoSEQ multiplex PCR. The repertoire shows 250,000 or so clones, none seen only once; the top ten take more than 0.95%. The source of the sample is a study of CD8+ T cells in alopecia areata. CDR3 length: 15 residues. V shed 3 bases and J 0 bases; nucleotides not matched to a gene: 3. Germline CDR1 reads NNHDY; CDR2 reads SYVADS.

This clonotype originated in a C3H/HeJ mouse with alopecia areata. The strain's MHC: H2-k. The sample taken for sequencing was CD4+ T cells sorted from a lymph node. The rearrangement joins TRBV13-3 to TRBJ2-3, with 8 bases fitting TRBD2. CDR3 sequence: CASSATGDSAETLYF. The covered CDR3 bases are TGTGCCAGCAGTGCGACTGGGGATAGTGCAGAA.